A selection of T cell receptor beta chains follows, all from one sample in a study of blood T cell repertoires in COVID-19. Clones were sequenced by immunoSEQ multiplex PCR, and TCRdb holds only the in-frame ones, with some missing. The data hold roughly 310,000 clones, with around nine tenths observed a single time. Material: peripheral blood. These receptor sequences come from a woman in her fifties or sixties with active or convalescent COVID-19. Each CDR3 is given with its conserved first and last residue.

J: TRBJ2-7; V: TRBV2; CDR3: CASSENEVRGPTGEQYF
J: TRBJ2-7; V: TRBV6-4; CDR3: CASPGGKGTEPPYEQYF
J: TRBJ2-2; V: TRBV7-2; CDR3: CASSSGLTNTGELFF
J: TRBJ2-4; V: TRBV21-1; CDR3: CASSKARDSLFFYF
J: TRBJ1-3; V: TRBV10-3; CDR3: CAITSGTAGNTIYF
J: TRBJ1-1; V: TRBV9; CDR3: CASSVGPGDRGTEAFF
J: TRBJ2-7; V: TRBV24-1; CDR3: CATGLVGYEQYF
J: TRBJ2-7; V: TRBV7-9; CDR3: CASSSGQGFDEQYF
J: TRBJ1-1; V: TRBV2; CDR3: CASREGNTEAFF
J: TRBJ2-1; V: TRBV29-1; CDR3: CSVVGDRGSYNEQFF
J: TRBJ1-5; V: TRBV24-1; CDR3: CATSGDRDQPQHF
J: TRBJ1-2; V: TRBV5-4; CDR3: CASSRGHLNYGYTF
J: TRBJ1-6; V: TRBV9; CDR3: CASSVGEINSPLHF
J: TRBJ2-3; V: TRBV28; CDR3: CASSPGLPSTDTQYF
J: TRBJ1-4; V: TRBV27; CDR3: CASQTGNEKLFF
J: TRBJ2-7; V: TRBV5-8; CDR3: CASSLALLWGDTGEQYF
J: TRBJ1-5; V: TRBV28; CDR3: CASSTGQGEYQPQHF
J: TRBJ1-6; V: TRBV9; CDR3: CASSSQGRDSPLHF
J: TRBJ2-1; V: TRBV28; CDR3: CASSLGREEHSYNEQFF
J: TRBJ2-7; V: TRBV21-1; CDR3: CASSKWTSGSPFYEQYF
J: TRBJ1-1; V: TRBV6-2/TRBV6-3; CDR3: CASSYSMRSANTEAFF
J: TRBJ2-7; V: TRBV2; CDR3: CASTPSTGSPYEQYF
J: TRBJ2-1; V: TRBV5-4; CDR3: CASSLGLNGWDEQFF
J: TRBJ1-5; V: TRBV4-2; CDR3: CASSQGQGLQPQHF
J: TRBJ1-3; V: TRBV13; CDR3: CASSFDRVLPNTIYF
J: TRBJ1-3; V: TRBV6-1; CDR3: CASSGGQGAPGNTIYF
J: TRBJ2-2; V: TRBV7-2; CDR3: CASSPTGRTGELFF
J: TRBJ2-3; V: TRBV11-2; CDR3: CASSWRDFSTLFSTDTQYF
J: TRBJ2-1; V: TRBV7-7; CDR3: CASSLAVTGNNEQFF